One and the same sample provided the 26 T cell receptor beta chains below, sequenced in a study of T cell responses to AZD1222 COVID-19 vaccine. Sequenced by immunoSEQ multiplex PCR; TCRdb stores in-frame clones only, minus some. The data contain about 150,000 clones, approximately 87% of them singletons. The input for sequencing was peripheral blood, taken on day 0 of MenACWY control vaccination. The receptors were gathered from an adult in good health.

The chain carries TRBV20-1 and TRBJ2-7; D tentatively reads TRBD1 or TRBD2 (5 bases each). The V end was cut by 3 bases, the J end by 6 bases, with 18 bases between. The V gene's germline CDR1 is DFQATT and CDR2 SNEGSKA (reference sequence). The CDR3 is made up of 14 amino acids. The CDR3 region has the DNA TGCAGTGCTAGTAAGGGACCCCCTACTCCCGAGCAGTACTTC. This gives the protein CSASKGPPTPEQYF.

The rearrangement links TRBV6-2 or TRBV6-3 to TRBJ2-1; the match to TRBD2 covers 13 bases. This CDR3 contains 18 residues. Trimming removed 3 bases from V and 9 bases from J; junction bases left unmatched: 14. Germline V gene sequence: CDR1 MNHEY, CDR2 SVGEGT. The CDR3 here is CASSYPPTSGRAYFEQFF. CDR3 in DNA: TGTGCCAGCAGTTATCCCCCCACTAGCGGGAGGGCCTATTTTGAGCAGTTCTTC.

The rearrangement uses TRBV9 and TRBJ1-6; D unresolved. Germline loops: CDR1 SGDLS, CDR2 YYNGEE. V was clipped by 3 bases and J by 7 bases, with 14 bases between them. CDR3 length equals 15 residues. The CDR3 sequence: CASSADGLPNSPLHF. The CDR3 nucleotides read TGTGCCAGCAGCGCGGACGGACTGCCCAATTCACCCCTCCACTTT. Drawing the rest from reference TRBV9 and TRBJ1-6, the complete variable domain is DSGVTQTPKHLITATGQRVTLRCSPRSGDLSVYWYQQSLDQGLQFLIQYYNGEERAKGNILERFSAQQFPDLHSELNLSSLELGDSALYFCASSADGLPNSPLHFGNGTRLTVT.

The chain joins TRBV28 to TRBJ1-4; possibly TRBD1 for D (6 bases). This CDR3 has 11 amino acids. From germline, CDR1 is MDHEN and CDR2 SYDVKM. The germline V and J ends were trimmed by 4 bases and 10 bases, with 7 bases remaining between them. CDR3 residues: CASSSDRKLFF. The CDR3 DNA reads as TGTGCCAGCAGTTCGGACAGAAAACTGTTTTTT.

The chain uses TRBV12-3 or TRBV12-4 and TRBJ2-5; D is possibly TRBD2 (6 bases). The CDR3 has 13 residues. Trimming removed 2 bases at V and 6 bases at J, with 10 bases between. CDR3 coding DNA: TGTGCCAGCAGTTTAAGACTAGTAAAGACCCAGTACTTC. This gives the protein CASSLRLVKTQYF.

This chain links TRBV15 with TRBJ2-7; D might be TRBD2 (6 bases). V was trimmed by 0 bases and J by 0 bases, leaving 12 bases between them. Per germline, CDR1 LNHNV and CDR2 YYDKDF (reference sequence). CDR3 length: 16 amino acids. In DNA, the CDR3 is TGTGCCACCAGCAGAGATGCAGGACTAAGCTCCTACGAGCAGTACTTC. It specifies CATSRDAGLSSYEQYF.

The genes are TRBV28 and TRBJ1-2; 7 bases line up with TRBD1. Per germline, CDR1 MDHEN and CDR2 SYDVKM. With V trimmed by 2 bases and J by 3 bases, 0 bases remained unmatched. The CDR3 totals 13 residues. CDR3 sequence: CASSLGTDYGYTF. The CDR3 nucleotides read TGTGCCAGCAGTTTAGGGACAGACTATGGCTACACCTTC.

The V call is TRBV2, the J call TRBJ1-6, with TRBD1 identical over 7 bases. V dropped 5 bases and J dropped 14; count of bases not matched to a gene: 12. CDR1 SNHLY and CDR2 FYNNEI come from the germline V gene. The CDR3 has 14 amino acids. CDR3 DNA sequence: TGTGCCAGCAGTACCTCCCGACAGGGCCCGACCCTCCACTTT. This gives the protein CASSTSRQGPTLHF. The whole variable domain, remainder taken from reference TRBV2 and TRBJ1-6, is EPEVTQTPSHQVTQMGQEVILRCVPISNHLYFYWYRQILGQKVEFLVSFYNNEISEKSEIFDDQFSVERPDGSNFTLKIRSTKLEDSAMYFCASSTSRQGPTLHFGNGTRLTVT.

Points on this clone: This sample also contains other DNA sequences that code for the same CDR3. V and J are TRBV5-1 and TRBJ2-7, with D perhaps TRBD1 (6 bases). CDR1 is SGHRS, CDR2 YFSETQ, per germline. CDR3 length: 14 amino acids. The germline V and J ends were trimmed by 0 bases and 4 bases, with 11 bases remaining between them. CDR3 DNA sequence: TGCGCCAGCAGCTTGGGAGGGGGTGGTTACGAGCAGTACGTC. Protein sequence: CASSLGGGGYEQYV.

The rearrangement joins TRBV5-1 to TRBJ1-1; D is undetermined. The CDR3 length is 13 residues. V was pared by 0 bases and J by 7 bases, with 10 bases between. Germline-derived CDR1 and CDR2 are SGHRS and YFSETQ. This CDR3 reads CASSLEEDGEAFF. The CDR3 region has the DNA TGCGCCAGCAGCTTGGAGGAAGACGGTGAAGCTTTCTTT.

The V gene is TRBV7-6, the J gene TRBJ2-3, with a weak D call TRBD1 (6 bases). Trimming took off 1 base at V and 1 base at J, with 18 bases between the two ends. The CDR3 totals 18 residues. Germline CDR1 SGHVS, CDR2 FNYEAQ. In nucleotides, the CDR3 is TGTGCCAGCAGCTTAGGTCGGTCGGACAAGGGGGGCACAGATACGCAGTATTTT. Amino acid sequence: CASSLGRSDKGGTDTQYF.

The J gene is TRBJ2-5, the V gene TRBV5-5, with D uncertain. This CDR3 is 13 amino acids long. V was trimmed by 0 bases and J by 5 bases, leaving 8 bases between them. Per germline, CDR1 SGHKS and CDR2 YYEKEE (reference sequence). CDR3 DNA sequence: TGTGCCAGCAGCTTGGCCGGTGGGGAGACCCAGTACTTC. Its translation: CASSLAGGETQYF.

The chain recombines TRBV27 with TRBJ2-1; D remains ambiguous. Germline CDR1 and CDR2: MNHEY and SMNVEV (reference sequence). This CDR3 spans 16 amino acids. The germline V and J ends were trimmed by 1 base and 0 bases, with 10 bases remaining between them. CDR3 loop: CASSLLAASSYNEQFF. The CDR3 bases are TGTGCCAGCAGTTTATTAGCTGCTAGCTCCTACAATGAGCAGTTCTTC.

The J gene is TRBJ1-3, the V gene TRBV5-4, with D perhaps TRBD1 (6 bases). The CDR3 totals 13 residues. Trimming stripped 4 bases from V and 6 bases from J, with 11 bases between. Germline values: CDR1 SGHNT, CDR2 YYREEE (reference sequence). CDR3 sequence (DNA): TGTGCCAGCAGCCGGGGGCAGCCAAACACCATATATTTT. This translates into CASSRGQPNTIYF.

The gene calls are TRBV20-1 and TRBJ2-3, with unresolved D. This CDR3 has 10 amino acids. Germline-derived CDR1 and CDR2 are DFQATT and SNEGSKA (reference sequence). V shed 6 bases and J shed 8 bases, with 9 bases lying between them. The CDR3 loop is CSANSRTQYF. The CDR3 nucleotides read TGCAGTGCGAATAGCCGTACGCAGTATTTT.

The chain is built from TRBV27 and TRBJ1-2; D perhaps matches TRBD1 (6 bases). Germline V gene data show CDR1 as MNHEY and CDR2 as SMNVEV (reference sequence). The germline V and J ends were trimmed by 6 bases and 6 bases, with 20 bases remaining between them. The CDR3 is 15 amino acids. The CDR3 reads CASRLIDGTQHGYTF. The DNA of the CDR3 is TGTGCCAGCAGGCTTATAGACGGGACACAACATGGCTACACCTTC.

The genes are TRBV12-5 and TRBJ1-3; D remains ambiguous. The ends were cut back, 0 bases at V and 2 bases at J, with 2 bases in the middle. In germline, CDR1 is LGHNT, CDR2 FRNRAP. This CDR3 comprises 13 residues. Here the CDR3 DNA reads TGTGCTAGTGGTTTGGTGGCTGGAAACACCATATATTTT. Its translation is CASGLVAGNTIYF.

V and J are TRBV5-6 and TRBJ2-7; a possible D gene is TRBD1 (6 bases). V dropped 1 base and J dropped 2 bases, with 13 bases sitting between them. This CDR3 region has 15 residues. Germline V gene sequence: CDR1 SGHDT, CDR2 YYEEEE. The CDR3: CASSLRWAGAYEQYF. CDR3 coding DNA: TGTGCCAGCAGCTTGAGATGGGCAGGGGCCTACGAGCAGTACTTC.

The V and J genes are TRBV24-1 and TRBJ2-7, with 7 positions matching TRBD1. CDR1 is KGHDR, CDR2 SFDVKD, per germline. V lost 4 bases, J lost 0 bases, and 8 bases stayed unmatched. CDR3 length: 16 residues. In nucleotides, the CDR3 is TGTGCCACCAGTGAGGCCGGGACAGCGAGCTCCTACGAGCAGTACTTC. This encodes CATSEAGTASSYEQYF.

This chain connects TRBV6-5 to TRBJ1-3, with D possibly TRBD1 on 5 matching bases. Germline V CDR1 and CDR2: MNHEY, SVGAGI. The CDR3 is made up of 15 amino acids. Deletions cut 6 bases from V and 2 bases from J, with 14 bases between. CDR3 sequence reads: CASRGVAGPGNTIYF. The CDR3 DNA is TGTGCCAGCAGGGGGGTAGCAGGTCCTGGAAACACCATATATTTT.

V usage is TRBV6-5 and J usage is TRBJ1-2; D is ambiguous. Germline V gives CDR1 MNHEY, CDR2 SVGAGI. The CDR3 runs 15 residues. Trimming removed 1 base from V and 4 bases from J, with 13 bases in between. CDR3 DNA sequence: TGTGCCAGCAGTTACTATAGGAGTCAGCTCTATGGCTACACCTTC. This encodes CASSYYRSQLYGYTF.

This clone was counted a single time. This chain uses TRBV7-9 with TRBJ1-5, with 7 bases lining up with TRBD1. The CDR3 length is 16 residues. Germline V CDR1 and CDR2: SEHNR, FQNEAQ (reference sequence). With V trimmed by 1 base and J by 0 bases, 3 bases remained unmatched. The CDR3 DNA reads TGTGCCAGCAGCTTAGTCTCAGGGGGTAGCAATCAGCCCCAGCATTTT. It specifies CASSLVSGGSNQPQHF.

The rearrangement links TRBV28 to TRBJ1-5; 7 bases line up with TRBD1. The CDR3 covers 13 residues. Looked up from germline, CDR1 is MDHEN and CDR2 is SYDVKM. Unmatched junction bases numbered 5, after V lost 5 bases and J lost 7 bases. In DNA, the CDR3 is TGTGCCAGCAGTGACAGGGCGGGCCAGCCCCAGCATTTT. This codes for CASSDRAGQPQHF. Complete variable domain (other parts from reference TRBV28 and TRBJ1-5): DVKVTQSSRYLVKRTGEKVFLECVQDMDHENMFWYRQDPGLGLRLIYFSYDVKMKEKGDIPEGYSVSREKKERFSLILESASTNQTSMYLCASSDRAGQPQHFGDGTRLSIL.

This sequence joins TRBV3-1 (or the pseudogene TRBV3-2) and TRBJ2-7, with TRBD2 as a possible D gene (6 bases). This CDR3 is built from 12 residues. V was pared by 3 bases and J by 3 bases, with 6 bases between. The germline CDR1 and CDR2 sequences are LGHDT and YNNKEL (reference sequence). DNA of the CDR3: TGTGCCAGCAGCCAGGAGGGCTACGAGCAGTACGTC. Amino acids: CASSQEGYEQYV.

This clone has a single count. The CDR3 spells CASRPPTNEKLFF. CDR3 nucleotide sequence: TGTGCCAGCAGACCGCCAACTAATGAAAAACTGTTTTTT. V is TRBV6-6 and J is TRBJ1-4; D remains unclear. The CDR3 covers 13 residues. Germline V gene lookup returns CDR1 MNHNY and CDR2 SVGAGI (reference sequence). With 6 bases removed from V and 0 bases from J, the gap between germline ends came to 5 bases.

The rearrangement uses TRBV6-6 and TRBJ2-7; 7 nucleotides align to TRBD2. This CDR3 spans 14 amino acids. J was trimmed by 0 bases and V by 5 bases; bases with no gene match: 4. Germline V gives CDR1 MNHNY, CDR2 SVGAGI (reference sequence). The CDR3 loop reads CASSALAASYEQYF. In DNA, the CDR3 is TGTGCCAGCAGTGCTCTAGCGGCCTCCTACGAGCAGTACTTC.